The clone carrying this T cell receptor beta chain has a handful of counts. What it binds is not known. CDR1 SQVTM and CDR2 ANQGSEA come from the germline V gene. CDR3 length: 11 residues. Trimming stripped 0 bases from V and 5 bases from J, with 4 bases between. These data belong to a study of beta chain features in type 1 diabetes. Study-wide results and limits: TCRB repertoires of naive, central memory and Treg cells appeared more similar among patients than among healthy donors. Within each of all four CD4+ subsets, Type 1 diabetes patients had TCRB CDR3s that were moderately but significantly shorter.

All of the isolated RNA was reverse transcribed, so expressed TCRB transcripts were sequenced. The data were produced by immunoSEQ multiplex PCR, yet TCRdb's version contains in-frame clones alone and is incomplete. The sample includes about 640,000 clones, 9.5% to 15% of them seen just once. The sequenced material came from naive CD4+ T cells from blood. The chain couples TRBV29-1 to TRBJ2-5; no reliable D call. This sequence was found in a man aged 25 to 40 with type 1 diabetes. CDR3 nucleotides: TGCAGCGTTGAAGATCTGGAGACCCAGTACTTC. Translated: CSVEDLETQYF.